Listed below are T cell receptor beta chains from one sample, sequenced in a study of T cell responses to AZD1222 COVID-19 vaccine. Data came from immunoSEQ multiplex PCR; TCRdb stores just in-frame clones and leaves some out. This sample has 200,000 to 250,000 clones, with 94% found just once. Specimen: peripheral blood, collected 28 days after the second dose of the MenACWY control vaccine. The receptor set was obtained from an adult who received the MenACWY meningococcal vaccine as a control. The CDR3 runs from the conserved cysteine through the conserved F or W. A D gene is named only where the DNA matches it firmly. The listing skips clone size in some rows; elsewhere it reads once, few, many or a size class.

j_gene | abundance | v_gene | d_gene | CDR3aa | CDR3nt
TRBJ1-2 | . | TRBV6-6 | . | CASSYNWGGYGYTF | TGTGCCAGCAGTTACAATTGGGGGGGGTATGGCTACACCTTC
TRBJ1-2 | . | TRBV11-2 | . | CASSPGRSYGYTF | TGTGCCAGCAGCCCTGGACGGTCCTATGGCTACACCTTC
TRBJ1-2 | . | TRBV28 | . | CASSSAGAGQNGYTF | TGTGCCAGCAGTTCGGCAGGGGCCGGACAGAATGGCTACACCTTC
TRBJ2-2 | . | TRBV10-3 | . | CATRNRGAGELFF | TGTGCCACTCGAAACCGTGGAGCAGGGGAGCTGTTTTTT
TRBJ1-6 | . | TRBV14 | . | CASSQGSAYRSPLHF | TGTGCCAGCAGCCAAGGTTCGGCCTACCGGTCACCCCTCCACTTT
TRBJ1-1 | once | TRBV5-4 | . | CASSLGGLAEAFF | TGTGCCAGCAGCTTAGGGGGGCTAGCTGAAGCTTTCTTT
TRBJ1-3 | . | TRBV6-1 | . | CASSDTSSGNTIYF | TGTGCCAGCAGTGACACGAGCTCTGGAAACACCATATATTTT
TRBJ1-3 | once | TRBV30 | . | CAWSVNRAGGNTIYF | TGTGCCTGGAGTGTAAACAGGGCGGGAGGAAACACCATATATTTT
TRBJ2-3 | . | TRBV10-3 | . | CAISPVASGRTDTQYF | TGTGCCATCAGCCCCGTGGCCAGCGGACGCACAGATACGCAGTATTTT
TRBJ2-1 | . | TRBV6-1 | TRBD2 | CASSERGLEQFF | TGTGCCAGCAGTGAACGGGGACTAGAGCAGTTCTTC